This T cell receptor beta chain was sequenced for a study of monozygotic twins with inflammatory bowel disease. Study-level points and caveats: Immunosuppressive treatments were not uniform, and this may have added variability to patient repertoires.

The CDR3 runs 16 residues. Germline V gene data show CDR1 as DFQATT and CDR2 as SNEGSKA (reference sequence). The authors drew about 2.7 ml of blood from each donor. Concerning this clonotype: What it binds is unknown.

Each UMI, carrying a 6-nucleotide sample barcode, came from template switching. cDNA for TCRalpha and TCRbeta was amplified by nested PCRs of about 15 then roughly 10 cycles. One entry per CDR3 protein, without DNA, is what TCRdb gives after re-calling the 5' RACE reads. The table for this sample gives roughly 170,000 distinct CDR3 sequences. The source of this sequence is a human donor with ulcerative colitis or Crohn's disease, or a healthy co-twin of an affected twin (not recorded which). The rearrangement links TRBV20-1 to TRBJ2-2; TCRdb's assignment of TRBD2 cannot be checked, as there is no DNA. Input material: blood. CDR3: CSAREGGRTFTGELFF.